Reported below is one TCR beta chain. Germline CDR1 LNHDA, CDR2 SQIVND (reference sequence). V lost 3 bases to trimming and J lost 3 bases, with 12 bases between them. The CDR3 is made up of 14 amino acids. These data belong to a study of blood T cell repertoires in COVID-19. Overall study context: Acute and convalescent COVID-19 specimens originated in the United States, Italy and Spain. Sources were T cells, B-cell-depleted T cells, or PBMCs; the material itself was cDNA or gDNA.

As handled by the study authors: From reference gene primer amplification, estimates of nucleated cell counts were derived. Here immunoSEQ multiplex PCR was the method, and the copy in TCRdb shows in-frame clones only, minus some. Clone size and V and J calls were adopted from that table, with D and trimming inferred from the DNA. The profile shows about 180,000 clones, approximately 80% of them singletons. V and J are TRBV19 and TRBJ2-7, with D perhaps TRBD2 (5 bases). The sample consisted of peripheral blood. This TCR derives from a human donor in a cohort sampled during active COVID-19. The CDR3, as DNA: TGTGCCAGTAGTATGACCGAGGCGGGCTACGAGCAGTACTTC. Encoded protein: CASSMTEAGYEQYF.